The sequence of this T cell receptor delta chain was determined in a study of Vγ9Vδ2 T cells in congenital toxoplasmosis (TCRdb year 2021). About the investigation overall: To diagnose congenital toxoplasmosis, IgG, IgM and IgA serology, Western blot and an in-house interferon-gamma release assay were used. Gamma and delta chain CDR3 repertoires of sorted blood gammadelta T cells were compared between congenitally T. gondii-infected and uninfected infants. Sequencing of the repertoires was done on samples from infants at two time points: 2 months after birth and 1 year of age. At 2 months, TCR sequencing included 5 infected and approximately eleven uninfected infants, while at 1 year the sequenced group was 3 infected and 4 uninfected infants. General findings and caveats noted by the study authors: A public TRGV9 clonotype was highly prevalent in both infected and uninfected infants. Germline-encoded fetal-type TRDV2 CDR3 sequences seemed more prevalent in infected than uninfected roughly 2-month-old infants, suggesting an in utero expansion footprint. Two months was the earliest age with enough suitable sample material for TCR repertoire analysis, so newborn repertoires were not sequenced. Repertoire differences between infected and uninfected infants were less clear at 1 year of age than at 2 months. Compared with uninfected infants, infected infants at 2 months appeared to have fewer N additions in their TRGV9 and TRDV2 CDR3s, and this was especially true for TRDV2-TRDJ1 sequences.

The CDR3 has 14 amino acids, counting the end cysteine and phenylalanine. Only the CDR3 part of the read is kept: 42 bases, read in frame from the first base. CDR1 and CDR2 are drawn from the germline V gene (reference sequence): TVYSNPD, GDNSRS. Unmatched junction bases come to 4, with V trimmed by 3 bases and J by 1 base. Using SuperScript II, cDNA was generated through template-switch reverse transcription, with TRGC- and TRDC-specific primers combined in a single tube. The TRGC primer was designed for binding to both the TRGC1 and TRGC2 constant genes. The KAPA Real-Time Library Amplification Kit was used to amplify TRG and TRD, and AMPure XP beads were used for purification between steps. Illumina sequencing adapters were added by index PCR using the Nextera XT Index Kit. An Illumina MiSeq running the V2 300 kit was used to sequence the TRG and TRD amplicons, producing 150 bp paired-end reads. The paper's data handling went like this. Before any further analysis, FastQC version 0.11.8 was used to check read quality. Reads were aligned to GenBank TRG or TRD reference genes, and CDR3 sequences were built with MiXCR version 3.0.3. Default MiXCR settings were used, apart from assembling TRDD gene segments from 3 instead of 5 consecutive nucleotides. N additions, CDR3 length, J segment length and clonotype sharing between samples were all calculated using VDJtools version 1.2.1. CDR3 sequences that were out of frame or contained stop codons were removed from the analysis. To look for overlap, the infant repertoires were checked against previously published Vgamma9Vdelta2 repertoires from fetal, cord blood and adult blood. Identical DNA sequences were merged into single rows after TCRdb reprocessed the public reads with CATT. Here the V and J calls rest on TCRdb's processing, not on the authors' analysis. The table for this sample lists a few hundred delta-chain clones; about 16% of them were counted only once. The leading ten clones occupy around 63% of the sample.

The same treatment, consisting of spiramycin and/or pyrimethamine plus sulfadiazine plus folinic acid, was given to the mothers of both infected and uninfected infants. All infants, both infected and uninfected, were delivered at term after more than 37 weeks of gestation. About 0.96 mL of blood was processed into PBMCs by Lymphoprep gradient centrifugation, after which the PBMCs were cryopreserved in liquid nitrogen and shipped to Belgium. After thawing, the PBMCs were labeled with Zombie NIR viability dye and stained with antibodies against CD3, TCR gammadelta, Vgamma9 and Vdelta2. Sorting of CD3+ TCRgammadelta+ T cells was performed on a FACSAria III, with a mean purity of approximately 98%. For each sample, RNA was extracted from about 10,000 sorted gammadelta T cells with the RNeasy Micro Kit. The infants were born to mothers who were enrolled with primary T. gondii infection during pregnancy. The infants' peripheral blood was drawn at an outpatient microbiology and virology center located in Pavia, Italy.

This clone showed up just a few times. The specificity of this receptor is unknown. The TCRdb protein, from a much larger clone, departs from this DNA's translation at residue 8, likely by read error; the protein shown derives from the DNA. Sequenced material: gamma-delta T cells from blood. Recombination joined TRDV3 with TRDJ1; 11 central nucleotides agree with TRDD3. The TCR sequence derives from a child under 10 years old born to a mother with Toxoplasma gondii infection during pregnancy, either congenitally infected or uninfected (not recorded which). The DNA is TGTGCCTTCTGGGGGATACTGGTCACCGATAAACTCATCTTT. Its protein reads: CAFWGILVTDKLIF.